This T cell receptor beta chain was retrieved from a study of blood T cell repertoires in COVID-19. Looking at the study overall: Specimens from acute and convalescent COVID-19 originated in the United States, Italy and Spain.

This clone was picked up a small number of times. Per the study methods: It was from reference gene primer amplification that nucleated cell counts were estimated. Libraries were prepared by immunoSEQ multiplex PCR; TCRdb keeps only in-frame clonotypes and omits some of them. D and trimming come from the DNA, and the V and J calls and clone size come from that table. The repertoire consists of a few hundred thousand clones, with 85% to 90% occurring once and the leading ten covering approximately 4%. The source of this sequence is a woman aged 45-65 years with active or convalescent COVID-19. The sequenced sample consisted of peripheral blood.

CDR3 in DNA: TGTGCCAGCAGACGACAGGGATCAACCGGGGAGCTGTTTTTT. The encoded protein is CASRRQGSTGELFF. J is TRBJ2-2 and V is TRBV28; 7 nucleotides line up with TRBD1. Germline assignment: CDR1 MDHEN and CDR2 SYDVKM. The V and J ends lost 6 bases and 5 bases, in that order; junction bases with no gene match: 6. This CDR3 region has 14 residues.